This entry lists 26 T cell receptor beta chains sequenced from one sample in a study of cytomegalovirus exposure and HLA in healthy donors (dated by TCRdb to about 2017). The method was the immunoSEQ multiplex PCR assay. This is the immuneACCESS table as TCRdb keeps it, with only in-frame sequences that have V and J called. A part of the clones is gone; compared with another copy, unresolved V genes explain less than half, and the rest is unexplained. This sample lists some 110,000 clones; approximately 88% were detected once. Of the sample, less than 2% falls within the top ten clones. Material: PBMCs. The receptor set was obtained from a man in his late teens or twenties in good health and CMV-seronegative.

The CDR3 nucleotides are TGTGCCAGCAGCTTTGGAGAGTCTTTCACAGATACGCAGTATTTT. The encoded protein is CASSFGESFTDTQYF. J is TRBJ2-3 and V is TRBV5-5; no reliable D call. This CDR3 is built from 15 residues. Germline V gene data show CDR1 as SGHKS and CDR2 as YYEKEE (reference sequence). V was cut by 2 bases and J by 2 bases, with 12 bases left in between.

The V gene is TRBV6-1, the J gene TRBJ2-1; TRBD1 aligns across 9 bases. CDR1 MNHNS and CDR2 SASEGT come from the germline V gene. Trimming at V came to 6 bases and at J to 0 bases, leaving 3 bases not matched to a gene. The CDR3 runs to 15 residues. The CDR3 loop reads CASRGDRDSYNEQFF. The CDR3 DNA sequence: TGTGCCAGCAGGGGGGACAGGGACTCCTACAATGAGCAGTTCTTC.

This chain uses TRBV27 with TRBJ2-7, with D perhaps matching TRBD1 (5 bases). The V end lost 1 base, the J end lost 0 bases, and 16 bases lay between the germline ends. Germline V CDR1 and CDR2: MNHEY, SMNVEV (reference sequence). The CDR3 length is 17 residues. The CDR3 reads CASSLLGIGAVSYEQYF. CDR3 coding DNA: TGTGCCAGCAGTTTATTAGGGATTGGGGCCGTCTCCTACGAGCAGTACTTC.

CDR3 in amino acids: CASSRTTGEQFF. For the CDR3, the DNA is TGCGCCAGCAGCCGGACAACAGGTGAGCAGTTCTTC. The chain recombines TRBV5-1 with TRBJ2-1, with a weak D call TRBD1 (5 bases). The V end was cut by 4 bases, the J end by 9 bases, with 11 bases between. Germline V gives CDR1 SGHRS, CDR2 YFSETQ. The CDR3 totals 12 residues.

The V gene is TRBV9, the J gene TRBJ2-1, with TRBD2 identical over 10 bases. V lost 4 bases and J lost 2; bases outside the gene matches: 12. The CDR3 is made up of 18 amino acids. CDR1 is SGDLS and CDR2 is YYNGEE in the germline V gene. The CDR3 loop is CASSSAAGGPATYNEQFF. The CDR3 DNA reads as TGTGCCAGCAGCTCAGCAGCGGGGGGGCCAGCTACCTACAATGAGCAGTTCTTC.

The rearrangement uses TRBV30 and TRBJ2-7; no clear D. CDR1 and CDR2 (germline): GTSNPN, SVGIG (reference sequence). This CDR3 has 14 residues. V lost 0 bases, J lost 4 bases, and 13 bases lay in between. The CDR3 nucleotides are TGTGCCTGGAGTGTAGCAATAAGTTTATACGAGCAGTACTTC. It translates to CAWSVAISLYEQYF.

V is TRBV11-3 and J is TRBJ1-1, with TRBD1 matching 7 bases. V lost 5 bases and J lost 1; bases outside the gene matches: 4. Germline CDR1 and CDR2: SGHNT and YENEEA. CDR3 length: 14 residues. The CDR3 loop is CASSRDSRNTEAFF. In DNA, the CDR3 is TGTGCCAGCAGCAGGGACAGCCGGAACACTGAAGCTTTCTTT.

The chain employs TRBV5-4 and TRBJ2-1; D gene ambiguous. This CDR3 comprises 14 residues. The V gene lost 4 bases and the J gene lost 6 bases, with 14 bases spanning the gap. The germline V gene encodes CDR1 SGHNT and CDR2 YYREEE (reference sequence). In nucleotides, the CDR3 is TGTGCCAGCAGCCGCCGGGTCTCGTTCAATGAGCAGTTCTTC. Its translation: CASSRRVSFNEQFF.

The rearrangement uses TRBV5-6 and TRBJ2-3; 12 bases agree with TRBD2. CDR3 length: 16 amino acids. From germline, CDR1 is SGHDT and CDR2 YYEEEE. V lost 1 base to trimming and J lost 2 bases; unmatched junction nucleotides: 2. The CDR3 DNA follows: TGTGCCAGCAGCTTGCTAGCGGGAGGGACCACAGATACGCAGTATTTT. This codes for CASSLLAGGTTDTQYF.

The rearrangement joins TRBV9 to TRBJ2-7; D call uncertain. V was pared by 0 bases and J by 3 bases, with 13 bases between. Germline-derived CDR1 and CDR2 are SGDLS and YYNGEE. The CDR3 spans 15 residues. The CDR3 DNA follows: TGTGCCAGCAGCGTAGCCCCGAACACAGACTACGAGCAGTACTTC. This translates into CASSVAPNTDYEQYF.

This chain uses TRBV11-2 with TRBJ2-1; TRBD1 agrees at 7 bases. Germline V gives CDR1 SGHAT, CDR2 FQNNGV. V lost 5 bases to trimming and J lost 5 bases; unmatched junction nucleotides: 12. The CDR3 is made up of 16 amino acids. The CDR3, as DNA: TGTGCCAGCAGCCCCCCCATCCGGGACAGAAACAATGAGCAGTTCTTC. It specifies CASSPPIRDRNNEQFF.

V usage is TRBV5-1 and J usage is TRBJ2-5, with a weak D call TRBD2 (5 bases). Germline V lookup: CDR1 SGHRS, CDR2 YFSETQ. The CDR3 totals 14 residues. The V gene lost 2 bases and the J gene lost 5 bases, with 13 bases spanning the gap. CDR3 loop: CASSFREGWETQYF. The CDR3 coding sequence is TGCGCCAGCAGCTTCCGGGAAGGTTGGGAGACCCAGTACTTC.

The V gene is TRBV9, the J gene TRBJ2-7, with D uncertain. The germline V gene has CDR1 SGDLS and CDR2 YYNGEE. V lost 3 bases and J 4 bases, leaving 5 bases between the germline ends. The CDR3 has 11 residues. DNA of the CDR3: TGTGCCAGCAGCGCTCTTTACGAGCAGTACTTC. This translates into CASSALYEQYF.

In DNA, the CDR3 is TGTGCCAGCAGCCTAACGTGGGGGCTTACTGAAGCTTTCTTT. Translation gives CASSLTWGLTEAFF. The chain joins TRBV6-5 to TRBJ1-1; D is perhaps TRBD1 (6 bases). The length of the CDR3 is 14 residues. The V gene lost 6 bases and the J gene lost 5 bases, with 16 bases spanning the gap. CDR1 and CDR2 from the germline V gene are MNHEY and SVGAGI.

The chain links TRBV25-1 to TRBJ2-1; the D gene is possibly TRBD2 (5 bases). V lost 0 bases and J 6 bases, leaving 18 bases between the germline ends. Germline assignment: CDR1 MGHDK and CDR2 SYGVNS. CDR3 size: 17 residues. DNA for the CDR3: TGTGCCAGCAGTGAATATTTCCGGGGTCTGGCCAGCAATGAGCAGTTCTTC. Amino acid sequence: CASSEYFRGLASNEQFF.

This chain joins TRBV28 and TRBJ2-4; a weak D match, TRBD1 (5 bases). The germline V gene has CDR1 MDHEN and CDR2 SYDVKM. The CDR3 sequence is 16 residues long. The V end was cut by 6 bases, the J end by 0 bases, with 15 bases between. CDR3 nucleotide sequence: TGTGCCAGCAGACCGACCAGGGTCCTAGCCAAAAACATTCAGTACTTC. This sequence encodes CASRPTRVLAKNIQYF.

This clone was detected a few times. The chain combines TRBV9 with TRBJ1-6; 7 positions agree with TRBD1. Trimming removed 4 bases from V and 11 bases from J; junction bases left unmatched: 18. The CDR3 sequence is 17 residues long. Germline values: CDR1 SGDLS, CDR2 YYNGEE. This chain's CDR3 is CASSSRTFGAGGTPLHF. The CDR3, as DNA: TGTGCCAGCAGCTCCCGAACCTTTGGGGCAGGGGGGACACCCCTCCACTTT.

The chain is built from TRBV19 and TRBJ1-2; possible D gene TRBD1, 6 bases. Per the germline V gene, CDR1 is LNHDA and CDR2 is SQIVND (reference sequence). V lost 3 bases to trimming and J lost 0 bases, with 11 bases between them. The CDR3 runs 15 residues. DNA for the CDR3: TGTGCCAGTAGTATGTCACAGGGAGCTAACTATGGCTACACCTTC. This codes for CASSMSQGANYGYTF.

The chain couples TRBV2 to TRBJ1-1, with a possible D match to TRBD1 (5 bases). The CDR3 loop spans 13 amino acids. V was pared by 7 bases and J by 1 base, with 10 bases between. Germline lookup yields CDR1 SNHLY and CDR2 FYNNEI. DNA for the CDR3: TGTGCCAGCACCCGAGACAGGAACACTGAAGCTTTCTTT. This translates into CASTRDRNTEAFF.

The sample holds one count of this clone. The V call is TRBV7-9, the J call TRBJ2-3, with 10 bases aligning to TRBD2. Germline V gives CDR1 SEHNR, CDR2 FQNEAQ (reference sequence). V was clipped by 11 bases and J by 6 bases; unmatched bases: 11. The CDR3 length is 14 residues. The CDR3 here is CALARLAGADTQYF. CDR3 in DNA: TGTGCCCTAGCCCGGCTAGCGGGAGCCGATACGCAGTATTTT.

The chain links TRBV28 to TRBJ1-2; D remains ambiguous. Trimming cost V 5 bases and J 5 bases, with 6 bases left between them. Per the germline V gene, CDR1 is MDHEN and CDR2 is SYDVKM. The CDR3 extends over 11 amino acids. CDR3 amino acids: CASSGEYGYTF. The CDR3 nucleotides read TGTGCCAGCAGTGGGGAGTATGGCTACACCTTC.

The rearrangement links TRBV13 to TRBJ1-5, with a tentative D call TRBD1 (5 bases). Looked up from germline, CDR1 is PRHDT and CDR2 is FYEKMQ (reference sequence). Trimming shortened V by 0 bases and J by 3 bases, and 9 bases separated the two germline ends. There are 15 residues in the CDR3. CDR3 region: CASSLGRDFNQPQHF. For the CDR3, the DNA is TGTGCCAGCAGCTTAGGCAGGGACTTCAATCAGCCCCAGCATTTT.

The chain links TRBV15 to TRBJ2-1; D possibly corresponds to TRBD2 (5 bases). V gave up 0 bases and J gave up 7 bases, with 13 bases separating them. Germline CDR1 and CDR2: LNHNV and YYDKDF (reference sequence). The CDR3 runs 15 residues. The CDR3 region has the DNA TGTGCCACCAGCAGAGACGCGGGTTTTCAGAATGAGCAGTTCTTC. Encoded protein: CATSRDAGFQNEQFF. The variable domain in full, with the rest retrieved from reference TRBV15 and TRBJ2-1, is DAMVIQNPRYQVTQFGKPVTLSCSQTLNHNVMYWYQQKSSQAPKLLFHYYDKDFNNEADTPDNFQSRRPNTSFCFLDIRSPGLGDTAMYLCATSRDAGFQNEQFFGPGTRLTVL.

This clone was seen only once. The chain combines TRBV5-8 with TRBJ1-3, with D possibly matching TRBD1 (6 bases). The CDR3 length is 14 residues. Germline lookup yields CDR1 SGHTS and CDR2 YDEGEE. Trimming stripped 2 bases from V and 2 bases from J, with 8 bases between. The CDR3 sequence: CASSFRQAGNTIYF. DNA for the CDR3: TGTGCCAGCAGCTTTAGACAGGCTGGAAACACCATATATTTT. The full variable domain, with the rest looked up from reference TRBV5-8 and TRBJ1-3, is EAGVTQSPTHLIKTRGQQATLRCSPISGHTSVYWYQQALGLGLQFLLWYDEGEERNRGNFPPRFSGRQFPNYSSELNVNALELEDSALYLCASSFRQAGNTIYFGEGSWLTVV.

The chain employs TRBV6-1 and TRBJ2-7, with D hard to call. The CDR3 has 19 amino acids. The V gene's germline CDR1 is MNHNS and CDR2 SASEGT. Between the trimmed V and J ends, which lost 0 bases and 6 bases, there was a span of 27 bases. The CDR3 DNA reads TGTGCCAGCAGTGAAGCCCCAACCCTCAATCTCCTACTACGAAGCGAGCAGTACTTC. It codes for CASSEAPTLNLLLRSEQYF.

CDR3 sequence reads: CASRLSRTGSGYTF. The CDR3, as DNA: TGTGCCAGCAGACTATCCCGGACGGGATCTGGCTACACCTTC. The chain links TRBV28 to TRBJ1-2; unclear D gene. V shed 6 bases and J shed 7 bases, with 18 bases lying between them. Germline V lookup: CDR1 MDHEN, CDR2 SYDVKM. The CDR3 is 14 residues long.